This T cell receptor (beta chain) was recovered during a study of OX40 agonist ivuxolimab in advanced cancers. Describing the broader study: Ivuxolimab was an agonistic, fully human IgG2 monoclonal antibody directed against OX40 (CD134), a costimulatory receptor. Among the roughly 50 dose-escalation patients, roughly 20 had hepatocellular carcinoma, approximately 15 melanoma, 9 renal cell carcinoma and 9 head and neck cancer. Partial responses were achieved by three dose-escalation patients, of whom one had hepatocellular carcinoma and two had cutaneous melanoma. Peripheral TCRbeta sequencing aimed to test whether ivuxolimab altered TCR sequence diversity and caused clonal T-cell expansion. In the dose-escalation cohort, approximately 82% of patients were male, and the mean age was 60 years with a range of roughly 23 to 90. Patients were allowed to have had prior anti-PD-1, anti-PD-L1 or anti-CTLA-4 therapy, and about 40% of the dose-escalation patients had been treated with checkpoint inhibitors. The paper reports the monotherapy dose-escalation portion (N of about 54 patients) of the phase I ivuxolimab trial. Intravenous ivuxolimab was administered to patients every 2 weeks at six dose levels: 0.01, 0.1, 0.3, 1.5, 3 and 10 mg/kg.

Genomic DNA was extracted from sorted cells for sequencing of the TCRbeta CDR3 region. The immunoSEQ Assay was used for sequencing of TCRbeta CDR3 regions. Imported from immuneACCESS, the table was reduced by TCRdb to in-frame sequences with V and J called. These copies leave out some clones; in studies compared against another copy, an unresolved V gene accounts for under half, and the cause of the remainder is not known. This sample holds about 58,000 clones; roughly 88% were observed only once. Roughly 3% of the sample is in the top ten clones. Patients with a history of autoimmune disease or receiving systemic immunosuppression were excluded from the trial. Peripheral blood for TCR sequencing was collected from all dose cohorts at baseline, on cycle 4 day 1, and on cycle 7 day 1. Samples were obtained from an open-label, multicenter, first-in-human phase I dose-escalation trial of ivuxolimab. Adults with locally advanced or metastatic melanoma, renal cell, hepatocellular, or head and neck squamous cell carcinoma were enrolled in the trial. Before TCR sequencing, CD4+ and CD8+ T cells were separately sorted from peripheral blood.

Study-level results and caveats: In partial responders in the 0.1-3.0 mg/kg groups, normalized peripheral clonal expansion was found to be among the lowest, especially among CD8+ T cells. Antigen specificity was not determined for the clonally expanded peripheral T cells. Low levels of normalized T-cell clonal expansion were also seen in some nonresponding patients. After ivuxolimab, CD8+ T cells had more expanded clones than CD4+ T cells on average. At doses of 0.1 to 3.0 mg/kg, clonal expansion of both CD4+ and CD8+ T cells in blood was seen between baseline and week 6.

CDR1 SGHRS and CDR2 YFSETQ were looked up in the germline V gene. V drops 4 bases and J drops 0 bases, leaving 14 bases in between. From the cysteine up to the phenylalanine, the CDR3 has a length of 15 residues. Only CDR3 DNA is held: 45 bases, read in frame from base 1. A word on this clone: This receptor's antigen is unknown. The sample holds no much larger clone one base away, and base qualities are not on file.

The sample was CD4+ or CD8+ T cells sorted from blood, taken in a trial of the OX40 agonist ivuxolimab. The receptor was isolated from an adult with an advanced solid tumor such as melanoma, head and neck, liver or kidney cancer. The sequence joins TRBV5-1 to TRBJ2-7; 7 matching bases give a weak D call of TRBD1. CDR3 loop: CASSQQGGSSYEQYF. The DNA sequence is given as TGCGCCAGCAGCCAGCAGGGGGGTAGCTCCTACGAGCAGTACTTC.